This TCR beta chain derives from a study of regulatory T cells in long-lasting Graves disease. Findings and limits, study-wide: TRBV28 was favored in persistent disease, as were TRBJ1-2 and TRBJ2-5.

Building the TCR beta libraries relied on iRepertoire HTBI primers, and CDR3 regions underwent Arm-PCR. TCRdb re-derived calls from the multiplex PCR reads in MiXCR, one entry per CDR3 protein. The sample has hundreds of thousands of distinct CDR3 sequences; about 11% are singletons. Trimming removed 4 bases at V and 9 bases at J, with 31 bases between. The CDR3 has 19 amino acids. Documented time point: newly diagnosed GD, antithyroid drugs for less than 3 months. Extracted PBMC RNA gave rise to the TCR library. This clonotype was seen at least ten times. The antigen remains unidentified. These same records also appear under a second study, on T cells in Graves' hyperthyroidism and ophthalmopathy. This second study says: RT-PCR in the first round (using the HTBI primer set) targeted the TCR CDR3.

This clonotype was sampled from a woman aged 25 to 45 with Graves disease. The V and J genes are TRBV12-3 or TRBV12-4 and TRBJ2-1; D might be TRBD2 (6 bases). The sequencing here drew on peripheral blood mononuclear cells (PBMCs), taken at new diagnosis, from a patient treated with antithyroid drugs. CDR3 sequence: CASSSGDGIWGEDDGEQFF. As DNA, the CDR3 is TGTGCCAGCAGTTCGGGAGACGGGATTTGGGGGGAGGATGATGGTGAGCAGTTCTTC.